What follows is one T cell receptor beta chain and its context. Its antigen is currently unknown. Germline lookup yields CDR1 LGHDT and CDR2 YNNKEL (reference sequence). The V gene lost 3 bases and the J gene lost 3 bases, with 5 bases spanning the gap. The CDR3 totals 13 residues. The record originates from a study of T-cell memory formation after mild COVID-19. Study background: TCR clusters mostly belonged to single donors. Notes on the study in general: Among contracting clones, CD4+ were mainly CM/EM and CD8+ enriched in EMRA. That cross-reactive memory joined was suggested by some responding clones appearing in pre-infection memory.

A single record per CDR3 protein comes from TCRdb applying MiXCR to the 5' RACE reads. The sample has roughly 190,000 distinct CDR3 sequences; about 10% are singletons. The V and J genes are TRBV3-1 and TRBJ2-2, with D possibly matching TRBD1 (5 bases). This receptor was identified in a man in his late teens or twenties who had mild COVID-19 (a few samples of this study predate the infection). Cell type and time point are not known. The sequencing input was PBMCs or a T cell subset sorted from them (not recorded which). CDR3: CASSQGHTGELFF. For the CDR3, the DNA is TGTGCCAGCAGCCAGGGGCACACCGGGGAGCTGTTTTTT.